One T cell receptor beta chain is described in this entry. Its antigen is undetermined. The table came from immunoSEQ multiplex PCR; TCRdb's copy has only in-frame clones and leaves some out. The sample lists 70,000 or so clones, about 81% occurring once. These data are taken from a study of T cells in localized non-small cell lung cancer. General study findings and limits: Uninvolved adjacent lung had more T cell clonality than any other tissue, topping tumor.

The V and J ends lost 4 bases and 6 bases respectively, with 10 bases between them. The germline V gene encodes CDR1 LNHNV and CDR2 YYDKDF (reference sequence). The length of the CDR3 is 12 residues. This sequence originates from a female donor older than 55 with stage I lung adenocarcinoma. The material sequenced was peripheral blood, taken before any cancer treatment. The gene calls are TRBV15 and TRBJ2-7, with a weak D call TRBD2 (5 bases). This CDR3 reads CATSTPGFEQYF. As DNA, the CDR3 is TGTGCCACCAGCACCCCGGGGTTCGAGCAGTACTTC.